The clone carrying this T cell receptor beta chain was seen a few times. Its antigen is not known. A single record per CDR3 protein comes from TCRdb applying MiXCR to the 5' RACE reads. The table has 35,000 to 45,000 distinct CDR3 sequences, more than 7% seen once. This entry belongs to a study of T-cell memory formation after mild COVID-19. General study findings and limits: Contracting CD4+ clones lay largely in CM and EM, with CD8+ ones residing in EMRA. Whether second-wave clones peaking at day 37 were SARS-CoV-2 specific went unconfirmed. Contracting clones, day 15 to 85, had balanced CD4/CD8, and later expanders favored CD4+. Some clones that responded turned up in pre-infection memory, which suggests that cross-reactive memory joined in.

The CDR3 has 16 amino acids. From germline, CDR1 is LGHNA and CDR2 YSLEER. The J segment lost 1 base and the V segment lost 3 bases, leaving 2 bases of the junction unmatched. The receptor was derived from a young man who had mild COVID-19 (a few samples of this study predate the infection). Cell type and time point are not known. J is TRBJ2-3 and V is TRBV4-3; TRBD2 agrees at 12 bases. Sequencing used PBMCs or a T cell subset sorted from them (not recorded which). In nucleotides, the CDR3 is TGCGCCAGCAGCCACACTAGCGGGGGGCGCACAGATACGCAGTATTTT. This codes for CASSHTSGGRTDTQYF.